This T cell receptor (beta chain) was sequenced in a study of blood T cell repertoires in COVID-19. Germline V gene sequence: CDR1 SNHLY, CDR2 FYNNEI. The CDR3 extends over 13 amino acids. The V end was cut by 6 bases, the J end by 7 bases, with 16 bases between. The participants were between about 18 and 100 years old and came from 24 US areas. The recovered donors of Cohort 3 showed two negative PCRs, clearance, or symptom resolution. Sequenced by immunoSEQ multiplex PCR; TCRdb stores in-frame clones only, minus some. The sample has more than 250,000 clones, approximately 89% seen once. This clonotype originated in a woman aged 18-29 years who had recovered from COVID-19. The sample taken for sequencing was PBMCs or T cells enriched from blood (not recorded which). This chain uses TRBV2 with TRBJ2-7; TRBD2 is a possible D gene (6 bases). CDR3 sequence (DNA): TGTGCCAGCAGCTCCGGAGGGAAGTCGGAGCAGTACTTC. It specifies CASSSGGKSEQYF.